A selection of T cell receptor beta chains follows, all from one sample in a study of T-cell reconstitution after alpha-beta-depleted transplantation in children. From the PCR reads, TCRdb called clonotypes with MiXCR, one entry per CDR3 protein. The table lists about 180,000 distinct CDR3 sequences, roughly 10% of them singletons, with about 13% in the top ten. The sequenced sample was PBMCs, obtained before TCRalphabeta/CD19-depleted stem cell transplant. Source of these receptors: a boy between 2 and 10 years old with acute myeloid leukemia, due to receive a stem cell transplant. Both conserved end residues are trimmed from each CDR3. Fields, in order: J gene, V gene, clone size, CDR3 protein. For some rows the clone size is stated as once, few or many, or as a class when expanded; others skip it.

>TRBJ1-1|TRBV28|many
ASSTGANTEAF
>TRBJ2-3|TRBV7-9|many
ATASDTQY
>TRBJ2-5|TRBV5-5|many
ASRRDSQETQY
>TRBJ2-5|TRBV9|many
ASSPQGQKETQY
>TRBJ2-1|TRBV29-1|many
SAGASGPYNEQF
>TRBJ1-5|TRBV20-1|many
SARDSRGQSNQPQH
>TRBJ2-1|TRBV5-1|many
ASEGGDSYNEQF
>TRBJ1-1|TRBV10-2|NA
ASTKRTGANTEAF
>TRBJ2-2|TRBV5-4|many
ASSLGWDANTGELF
>TRBJ1-2|TRBV4-2|many
ASSQGGLGYGYT
>TRBJ1-2|TRBV6-1|many
ASGQAYAFGGYT
>TRBJ1-5|TRBV20-1|many
SARPEDGNQPQH
>TRBJ2-5|TRBV12-3/TRBV12-4|NA
TSSLARGLAGGGGETQY
>TRBJ2-7|TRBV7-6|NA
ASSLALDAYEQY
>TRBJ2-5|TRBV2|many
ASRRLRRETQY
>TRBJ2-5|TRBV5-1|many
ASSLSGAPGFETQY
>TRBJ2-1|TRBV7-8|many
ASSLESVLAGIDNEQF